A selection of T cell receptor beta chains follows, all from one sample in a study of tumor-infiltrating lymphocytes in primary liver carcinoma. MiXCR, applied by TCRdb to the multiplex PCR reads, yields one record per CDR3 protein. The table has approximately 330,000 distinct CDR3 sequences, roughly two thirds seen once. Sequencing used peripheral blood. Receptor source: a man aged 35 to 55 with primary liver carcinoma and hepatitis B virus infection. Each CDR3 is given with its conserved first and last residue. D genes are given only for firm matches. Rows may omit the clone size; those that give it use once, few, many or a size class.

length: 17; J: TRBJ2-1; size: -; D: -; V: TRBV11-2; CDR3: CASSLAPPRLLYNEQFF; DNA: TGTGCCAGCAGCTTGGCCCCCCCGAGACTACTTTACAATGAGCAGTTCTTC
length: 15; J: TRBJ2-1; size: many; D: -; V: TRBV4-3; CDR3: CASSYQGSSYNEQFF; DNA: TGCGCCAGCAGTTACCAAGGGAGCTCCTACAATGAGCAGTTCTTC
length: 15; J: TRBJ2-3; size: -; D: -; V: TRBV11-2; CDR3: CAGSISGPSTDTQYF; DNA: TGTGCCGGCAGCATATCCGGGCCTAGCACAGATACGCAGTACTTT
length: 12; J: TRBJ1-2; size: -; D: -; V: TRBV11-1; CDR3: CASNLLGDGHTF; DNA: TGTGCCAGCAACTTACTAGGGGACGGCCACACCTTC
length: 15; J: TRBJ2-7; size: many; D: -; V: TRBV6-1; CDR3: CASSPRQDGSYEQYF; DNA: TGTGCCAGCAGTCCACGTCAGGACGGGTCCTACGAGCAGTACTTC
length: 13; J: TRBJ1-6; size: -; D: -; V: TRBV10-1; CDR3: CASSAVRESPLHF; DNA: TGCGCCAGCAGTGCCGTGAGGGAATCACCCCTCCACTTT
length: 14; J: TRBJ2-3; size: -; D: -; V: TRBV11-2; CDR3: CASAGNWATYTQYF; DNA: TGTGCCAGCGCAGGGAACTGGGCCACATATACGCAGTATTTT
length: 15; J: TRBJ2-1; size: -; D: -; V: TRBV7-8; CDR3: CASSEGRGSANEQFF; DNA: TGTGCCAGCAGCGAAGGCAGGGGTTCTGCCAATGAGCAGTTCTTC
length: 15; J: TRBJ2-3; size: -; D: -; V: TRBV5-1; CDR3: CASSLSPRATDTQYF; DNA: TGCGCCAGCAGCTTAAGTCCACGGGCCACAGATACGCAGTATTTT
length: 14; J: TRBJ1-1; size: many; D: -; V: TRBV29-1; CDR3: CSVEAEGFFPEAFF; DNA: TGCAGCGTTGAAGCCGAAGGGTTTTTCCCTGAAGCTTTCTTT
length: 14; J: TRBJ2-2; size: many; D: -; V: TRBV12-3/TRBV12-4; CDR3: CASLNRANTGELFF; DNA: TGTGCCAGCCTAAACAGGGCGAACACCGGGGAGCTGTTTTTT
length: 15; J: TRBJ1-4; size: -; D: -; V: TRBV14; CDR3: CASSQTSGAGVGLFF; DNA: TGTGCCAGCAGCCAAACTTCAGGGGCAGGGGTTGGACTGTTTTTT
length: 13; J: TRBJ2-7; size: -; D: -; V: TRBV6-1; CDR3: CASSGDSFYEQYF; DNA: TGTGCCAGCAGTGGAGATAGCTTCTACGAGCAGTACTTC
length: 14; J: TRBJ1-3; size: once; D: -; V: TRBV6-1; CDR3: CVTLAGDSGNTIYF; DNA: TGTGTCACTCTTGCGGGCGACTCTGGAAACACCATATATTTT
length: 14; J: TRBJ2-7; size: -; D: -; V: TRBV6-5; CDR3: CASSHRDKGDEQYF; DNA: TGTGCCAGCAGTCACCGGGACAAGGGAGACGAGCAGTACTTC
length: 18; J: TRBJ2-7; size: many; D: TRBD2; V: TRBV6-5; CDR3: CASSYSVGTGTSGYEQYF; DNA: TGTGCCAGCAGTTACTCGGTGGGAACCGGGACTAGCGGGTACGAGCAGTACTTC
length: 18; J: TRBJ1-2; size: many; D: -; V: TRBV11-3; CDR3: CASSFRTSLGAWLGGYTF; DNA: TGTGCCAGCAGCTTCAGAACCTCCCTTGGCGCCTGGCTCGGAGGCTACACCTTC
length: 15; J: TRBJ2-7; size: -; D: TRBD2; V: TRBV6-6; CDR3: CASSRLAGDLYEQYF; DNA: TGTGCCAGCAGTCGACTAGCGGGGGACCTATACGAGCAGTACTTC
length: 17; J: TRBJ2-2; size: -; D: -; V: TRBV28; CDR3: CASSPYLGVSQTGELFF; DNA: TGTGCCAGCAGTCCCTACCTTGGGGTTTCTCAGACCGGGGAGCTGTTTTTT
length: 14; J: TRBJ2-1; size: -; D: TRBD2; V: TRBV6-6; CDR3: CASMGGRGSNEQFF; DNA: TGTGCCAGCATGGGCGGGAGGGGATCGAATGAACAGTTCTTC
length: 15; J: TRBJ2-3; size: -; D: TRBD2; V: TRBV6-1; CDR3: CASSATSGSIDTQYF; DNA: TGTGCCAGCAGCGCTACTAGCGGGAGCATAGATACGCAGTATTTT
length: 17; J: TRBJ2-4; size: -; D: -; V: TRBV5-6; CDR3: CASSLGPDGLAKNIQYF; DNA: TGTGCCAGCAGCTTGGGCCCGGACGGGCTAGCCAAAAACATTCAGTACTTC
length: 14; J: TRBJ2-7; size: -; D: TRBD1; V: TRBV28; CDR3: CASSIDRDRGEQYF; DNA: TGTGCCAGCAGCATCGACAGGGACAGAGGTGAGCAGTACTTC
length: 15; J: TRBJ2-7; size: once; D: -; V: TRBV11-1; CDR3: CDSSPLVGSSYEQYF; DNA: TGTGACAGCAGCCCCTTGGTTGGATCCTCCTATGAGCAGTACTTC
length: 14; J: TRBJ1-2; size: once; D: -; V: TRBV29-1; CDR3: CGVKGSGSNYGYTF; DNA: TGCGGCGTTAAAGGGTCAGGGAGTAACTATGGCTACACCTTC
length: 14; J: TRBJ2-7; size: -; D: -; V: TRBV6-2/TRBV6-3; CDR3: CANRRRGGSYEQYF; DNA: TGTGCCAACAGGAGACGGGGCGGCTCCTACGAGCAGTACTTC
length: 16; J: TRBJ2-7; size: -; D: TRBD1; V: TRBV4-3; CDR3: CASSQGRDRTTYELYF; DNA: TGCGCCAGCAGCCAGGGCAGGGACAGGACGACCTACGAGCTGTACTTC
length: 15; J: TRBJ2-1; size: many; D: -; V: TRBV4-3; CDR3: CASSPRGRGGNEQFF; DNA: TGCGCCAGCAGCCCACGGGGGAGGGGGGGCAATGAGCAGTTCTTC
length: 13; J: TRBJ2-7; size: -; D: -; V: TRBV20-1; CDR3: CSAKQRHPDGQYF; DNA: TGCAGTGCTAAACAGCGCCACCCGGATGGGCAGTACTTC
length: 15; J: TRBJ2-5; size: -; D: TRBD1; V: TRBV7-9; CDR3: CASSPARTGGETQYF; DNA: TGTGCCAGCAGCCCCGCCAGGACAGGGGGAGAGACCCAGTACTTC
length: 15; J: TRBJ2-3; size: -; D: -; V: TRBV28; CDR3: CASSLLGVSNQPQYF; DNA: TGTGCCAGCAGTTTATTAGGGGTTAGCAATCAGCCCCAGTATTTT
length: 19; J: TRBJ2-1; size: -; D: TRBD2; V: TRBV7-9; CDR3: CVSSFPRLAGGGAYNEQFF; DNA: TGTGTCAGCAGCTTCCCTAGACTAGCGGGAGGAGGCGCCTACAATGAGCAGTTCTTC
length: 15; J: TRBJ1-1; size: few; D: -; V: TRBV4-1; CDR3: CASSQKTGLNTEAFF; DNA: TGCGCCAGCAGCCAAAAAACAGGGTTGAACACTGAAGCTTTCTTT
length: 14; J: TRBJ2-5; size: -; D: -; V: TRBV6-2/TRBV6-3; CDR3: CASSYRHYQETQYF; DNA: TGTGCCAGCAGTTACAGGCACTACCAAGAGACCCAGTACTTC
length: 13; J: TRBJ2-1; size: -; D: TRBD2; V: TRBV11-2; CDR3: CASSLEVWTSQFF; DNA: TGTGCCAGCAGCTTAGAGGTTTGGACTAGTCAGTTCTTC
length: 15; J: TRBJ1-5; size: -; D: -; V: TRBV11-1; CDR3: CAGSLGPGFHQPQHF; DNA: TGTGCCGGCAGCTTAGGACCCGGGTTCCATCAGCCCCAGCATTTT
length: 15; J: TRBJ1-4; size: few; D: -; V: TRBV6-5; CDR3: CASSYYGVTNEKLFF; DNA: TGTGCCAGCAGTTATTACGGTGTAACTAATGAAAAACTGTTTTTT
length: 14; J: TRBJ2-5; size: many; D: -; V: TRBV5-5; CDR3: CASSLPQGPETQYF; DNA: TGTGCCAGCAGCTTACCACAGGGCCCAGAGACCCAGTACTTC
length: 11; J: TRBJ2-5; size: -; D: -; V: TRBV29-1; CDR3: CSVPQAETQYF; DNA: TGCAGCGTACCGCAAGCGGAGACCCAGTACTTC
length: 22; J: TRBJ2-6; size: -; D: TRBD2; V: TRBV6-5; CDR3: CASSYSQTALTGGYCGANVLTF; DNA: TGTGCCAGCAGTTACTCTCAAACTGCCTTGACGGGAGGCTACTGTGGGGCCAACGTCCTGACTTTC
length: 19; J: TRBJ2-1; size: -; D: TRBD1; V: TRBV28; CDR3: CGSSSTGGWGPSVDNEQFF; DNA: TGTGGCAGCAGTTCAACAGGGGGCTGGGGACCCAGCGTGGACAATGAGCAGTTCTTC
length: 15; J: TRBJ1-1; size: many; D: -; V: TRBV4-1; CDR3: CASSQEKRGWTEAFF; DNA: TGCGCCAGCAGCCAAGAAAAAAGGGGATGGACTGAAGCTTTCTTT
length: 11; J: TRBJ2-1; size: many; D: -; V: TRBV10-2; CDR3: CASSEVGEQFF; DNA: TGCGCCAGCAGTGAAGTGGGTGAGCAGTTCTTC
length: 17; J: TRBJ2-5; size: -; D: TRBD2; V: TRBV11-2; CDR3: CASSYLLVGGPRETQYF; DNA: TGTGCCAGCAGCTACTTACTAGTGGGAGGGCCTAGGGAGACCCAGTACTTT
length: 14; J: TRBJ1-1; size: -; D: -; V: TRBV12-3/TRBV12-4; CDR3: CASSYWAANNETFF; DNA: TGTGCCAGCTCTTACTGGGCAGCGAACAATGAAACTTTCTTT
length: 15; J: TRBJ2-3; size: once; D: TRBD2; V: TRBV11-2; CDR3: CARSLGLAEGDTQYF; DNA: TGTGCCAGGAGCTTAGGACTAGCGGAGGGAGACACGCAGTATTTT
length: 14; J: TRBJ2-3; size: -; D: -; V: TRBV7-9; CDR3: CASSHSTGKDTQYF; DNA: TGTGCCAGCAGCCATTCTACAGGGAAAGATACGCAGTATTTT
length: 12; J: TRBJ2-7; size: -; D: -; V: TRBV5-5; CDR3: CASYKDNYEQYF; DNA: TGTGCCAGTTATAAAGACAACTACGAGCAGTACTTC
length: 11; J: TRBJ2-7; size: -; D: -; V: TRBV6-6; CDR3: CAGSYSGEQYF; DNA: TGTGCCGGCAGTTACTCGGGCGAGCAGTACTTC
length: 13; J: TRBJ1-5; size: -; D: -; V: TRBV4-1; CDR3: CTSSQDRGQPQHF; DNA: TGCACCAGCAGCCAAGATAGGGGTCAGCCCCAGCATTTC
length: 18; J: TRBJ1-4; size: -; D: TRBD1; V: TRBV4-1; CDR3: CASSQDPADRVPNEKLFF; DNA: TGCGCCAGCAGCCAAGATCCCGCGGACAGGGTTCCTAATGAAAAACTGTTTTTT
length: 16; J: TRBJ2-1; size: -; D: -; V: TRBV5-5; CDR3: CANIRDGKDTYNEQFF; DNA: TGTGCCAACATCAGGGATGGGAAGGACACCTACAATGAGCAGTTCTTC
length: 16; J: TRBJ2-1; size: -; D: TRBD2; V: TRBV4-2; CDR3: CASSHESSGNYNEQFF; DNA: TGTGCCAGCAGCCACGAGAGCAGCGGGAACTACAATGAGCAGTTCTTC
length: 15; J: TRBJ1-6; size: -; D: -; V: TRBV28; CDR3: CASSLLRPGGSPPHF; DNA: TGTGCCAGCAGTCTCCTCCGACCGGGGGGCTCACCCCCCCACTTT
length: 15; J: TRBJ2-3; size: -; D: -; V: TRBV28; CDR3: CASSLPGRRTDTQYF; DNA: TGTGCCAGCAGTTTACCGGGACGCCGCACAGATACGCAGTATTTT
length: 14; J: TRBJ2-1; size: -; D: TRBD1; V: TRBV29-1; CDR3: CSVYQDREHNEQFF; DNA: TGCAGCGTCTACCAGGACAGGGAGCACAATGAGCAGTTCTTC
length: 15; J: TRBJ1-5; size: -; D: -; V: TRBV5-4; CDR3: CASGLMGSSNQPQHF; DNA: TGTGCCAGCGGCTTAATGGGATCGAGCAATCAGCCCCAGCATTTT